This T cell receptor beta chain was obtained from a study of T cells in Graves' hyperthyroidism and ophthalmopathy (dated by TCRdb to about 2019). A note on the overall study: Peripheral blood samples were taken at initial diagnosis, before any treatment was given. To identify TCR V-J signatures that set the groups apart, the researchers used a discovery cohort of more than 95 patients, made up of under 45 with Graves' ophthalmopathy and about 59 with stable Graves' hyperthyroidism. Prospective prediction of ophthalmopathy was tested in an independent validation cohort of fewer than 20 hyperthyroidism patients and 17 patients who later progressed to ophthalmopathy. The roughly 94 discovery patients were randomly split 7:3 into training and test sets. Thyroid tissue and blood T-cell repertoires from more than 5 Graves' hyperthyroidism patients were also compared in the study. After sampling, hyperthyroidism patients received methimazole starting at 30 mg daily, and ophthalmopathy patients received high-dose intravenous methylprednisolone. The paper reports TCR Vbeta CDR3 sequencing of some 140 peripheral blood samples: under 45 ophthalmopathy, under 80 hyperthyroidism and around 17 progressor patients. General findings and caveats noted by the study authors: In validation, the model predicted progression to ophthalmopathy with roughly 66% sensitivity and roughly 75% specificity, a median of about 6.7 months before onset. Most expanded thyroid clonotypes (frequency above 0.001) were also detected in blood, suggesting blood repertoires may reflect thyroid immune responses. Sample size was not statistically predetermined, and investigators were not blinded to group allocation. Ophthalmopathy was separated from stable hyperthyroidism by a 13 V-J signature model, with approximately 85% sensitivity and about 81% specificity obtained in cross-validation and 80%/75% obtained in testing.

This clonotype was observed a single time. This receptor's antigen is unknown. Base qualities are not at hand, and no much larger clone is one base apart. On its own, one read is weak support. The TCR beta CDR3 regions were amplified from the RNA transcripts. The first round of RT-PCR for the TCR CDR3 was performed with the HTBI primer set and the Qiagen OneStep RT-PCR kit. A second multiplex PCR round built the libraries, followed by size selection and purification. Libraries were sequenced paired-end with 100 bp reads on an Illumina HiSeq2000. Per the authors' processing: SOAPnuke was used to process the raw data, throwing out any read that contained adapters or uncalled bases, had a mean Phred below 15, or lacked an exact constant-primer or identifier match. COPE v1.2.5 was used to merge high-quality paired reads, and clonotypes were defined as unique nucleotide sequences. Clonotypes were aligned to IMGT TRBV, TRBD and TRBJ reference segments using MiTCR v1.1. Only V-J combinations with frequency above 0.0001, covering 99% to 99.2% of repertoires, were analysed. A TCS score was defined as the ratio of F50 (clonal expansion) to E x V (chaos), with BLOSUM62-based TCRdist applied between CDR3 peptides within each V-J. Welch's t-statistics and random forest reduced roughly 500 V-J features to 10 to 15, which were used in a naive Bayes classifier (R e1071). The public sequencing data were trimmed at Q25 with fastp and processed into clonotypes with MiXCR by TCRdb, which kept only in-frame beta chains. Rows with a matching CDR3 protein are joined into one entry that keeps the most common DNA and genes. TCRdb's processing, not the study's, gives the V and J calls here. This sample gives some 27,000 distinct CDR3 sequences in total; approximately 45% of them show up just once. The ten top clones hold around 10% of the sample.

The germline V gene (reference sequence) yields DFQATT for CDR1 and SNEGSKA for CDR2. The junction shows trimming of 1 base on V and 11 bases on J, and the gene matches do not reach 16 bases of it. From its cysteine to its phenylalanine, the CDR3 spans 17 amino acids. Only the CDR3 part of the read is kept: 51 bases, read in frame from the first base. Stable Graves' hyperthyroidism was defined as no progression to ophthalmopathy during 18 months of follow-up. Hyperthyroidism patients were aged 18 to 65 years and newly diagnosed, with disease duration of less than 2 months. Patients with uncontrolled infections, other autoimmune diseases, pregnancy or lactation were excluded. Diagnoses relied on clinical symptoms, serum thyroxine and TRAb, thyroid ultrasound and orbital computed tomography. PBMCs were separated from roughly 10 ml of fresh peripheral blood using Ficoll-Paque density gradient centrifugation. Trizol reagent was used to extract total RNA, and RNA quality was then checked on an Agilent 2100 Bioanalyzer.

The specimen sequenced was blood. This sequence uses TRBV20-1 and TRBJ2-1; TRBD2 agrees with 11 junctional bases. The clonotype comes from a woman aged 25 to 39 with Graves' hyperthyroidism. CDR3 reads: CSARGALAGGLRGKQFF. Read as DNA, the sequence is TGCAGTGCTAGAGGCGCCCTAGCGGGAGGCCTCCGGGGTAAGCAGTTCTTC.